The sample holds a few counts of the clone carrying this T cell receptor (beta chain). This entry belongs to a study of shared clonotypes between healthy human individuals. The donors were all Caucasian adults (living in Nashville, Tennessee). Unsorted PBMC samples were amplified in replicate PCRs containing roughly 300 ng DNA, 25,000 to 35,000 T cell genomes. Unsorted PBMCs provided DNA that was sequenced on ten immunoSEQ deep assay plates. In the original workflow: With immunoSEQ giving junction-only sequences and no quality scores, filtering differed. Generated by immunoSEQ multiplex PCR, the TCRdb table keeps only in-frame clones and is missing some. The V and J calls and clone size are taken from that table; D and trimming were inferred from the DNA. The data show about half a million clones, with approximately 80% seen just once and 12% held by the top ten. The CDR3 consists of 14 residues. Trimming shortened V by 0 bases and J by 8 bases, and 11 bases separated the two germline ends. Germline V gene data show CDR1 as LGHNA and CDR2 as YNFKEQ.

Material for sequencing was PBMCs. The gene calls are TRBV4-2 and TRBJ2-1; TRBD2 might be the D (5 bases). The source is a woman in her 40s in good health. Some clones in this sample may be carry-over from other donors' samples. The CDR3 region is CASSQDGMGYEQFF. The CDR3 DNA reads as TGTGCCAGCAGCCAAGACGGGATGGGCTATGAGCAGTTCTTC.